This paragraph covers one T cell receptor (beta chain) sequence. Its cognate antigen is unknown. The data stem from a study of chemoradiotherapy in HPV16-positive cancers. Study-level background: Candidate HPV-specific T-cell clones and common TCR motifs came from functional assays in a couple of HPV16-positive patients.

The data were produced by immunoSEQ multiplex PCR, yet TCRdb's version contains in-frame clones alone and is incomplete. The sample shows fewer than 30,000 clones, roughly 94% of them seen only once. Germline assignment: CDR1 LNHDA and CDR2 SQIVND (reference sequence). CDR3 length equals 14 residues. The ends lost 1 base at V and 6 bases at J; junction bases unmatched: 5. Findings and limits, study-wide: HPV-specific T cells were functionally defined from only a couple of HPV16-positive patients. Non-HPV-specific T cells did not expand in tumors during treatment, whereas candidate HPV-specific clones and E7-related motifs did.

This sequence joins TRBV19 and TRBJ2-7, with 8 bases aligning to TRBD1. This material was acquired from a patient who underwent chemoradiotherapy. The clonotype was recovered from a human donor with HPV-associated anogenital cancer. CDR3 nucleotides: TGTGCCAGTAGTATAGTCCCAGGGGGCGGCGAGCAGTACTTC. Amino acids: CASSIVPGGGEQYF. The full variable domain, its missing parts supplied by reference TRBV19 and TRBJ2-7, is DGGITQSPKYLFRKEGQNVTLSCEQNLNHDAMYWYRQDPGQGLRLIYYSQIVNDFQKGDIAEGYSVSREKKESFPLTVTSAQKNPTAFYLCASSIVPGGGEQYFGPGTRLTVT.